This T cell receptor beta chain was captured in a study of T cells in Graves' hyperthyroidism and ophthalmopathy. The germline V gene has CDR1 MNHNS and CDR2 SASEGT. V lost 10 bases and J lost 1; bases outside the gene matches: 2. The CDR3 sequence is 12 residues long. Amplification targeted TCR beta CDR3 regions from RNA transcripts. A first-round RT-PCR of the TCR CDR3 used the HTBI primer set. TCRdb recomputed calls from the multiplex PCR reads with MiXCR, one row per CDR3 protein. The table shows more than 500,000 distinct CDR3 sequences, with less than 15% occurring only once. The diagnoses drew upon clinical symptoms, serum thyroxine and TRAb, thyroid ultrasound and orbital computed tomography.

This chain joins TRBV6-1 and TRBJ2-5; TRBD2 matches 8 bases. The TCR sequence derives from a woman aged 40-49 years with Graves' hyperthyroidism. The specimen sequenced was blood. CDR3 nucleotides: TGTGCCACGGGAGGGCTCCAAGAGACCCAGTACTTC. Protein: CATGGLQETQYF.